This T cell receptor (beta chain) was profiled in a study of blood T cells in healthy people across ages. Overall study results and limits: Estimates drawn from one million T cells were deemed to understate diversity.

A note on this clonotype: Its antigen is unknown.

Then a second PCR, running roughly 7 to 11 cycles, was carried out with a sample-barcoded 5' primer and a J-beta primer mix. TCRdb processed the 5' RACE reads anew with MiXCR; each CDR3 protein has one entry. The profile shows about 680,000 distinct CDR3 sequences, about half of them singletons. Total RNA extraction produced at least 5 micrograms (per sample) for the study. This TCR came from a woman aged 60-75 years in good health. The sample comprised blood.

This CDR3 reads CASSDFSVSSYNEQFF. CDR3 DNA sequence: TGTGCCAGCAGTGATTTCAGCGTGAGCTCCTACAATGAGCAGTTCTTC. V and J are TRBV25-1 and TRBJ2-1; D not certain. Trimming took 3 bases from V and 0 from J, leaving 12 bases between them. Germline values: CDR1 MGHDK, CDR2 SYGVNS. This CDR3 comprises 16 residues.